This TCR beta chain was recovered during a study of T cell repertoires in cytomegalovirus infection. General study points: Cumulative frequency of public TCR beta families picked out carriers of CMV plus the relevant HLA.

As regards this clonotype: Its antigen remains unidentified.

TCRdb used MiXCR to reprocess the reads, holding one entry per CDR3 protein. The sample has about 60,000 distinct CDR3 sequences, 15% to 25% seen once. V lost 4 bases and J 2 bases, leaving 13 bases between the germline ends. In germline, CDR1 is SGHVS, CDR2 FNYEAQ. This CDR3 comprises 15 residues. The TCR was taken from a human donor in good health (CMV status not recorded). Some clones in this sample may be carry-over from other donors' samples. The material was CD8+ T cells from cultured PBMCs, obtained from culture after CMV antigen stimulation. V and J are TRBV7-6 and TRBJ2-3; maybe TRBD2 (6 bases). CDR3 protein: CASSWTTRSTDTQYF. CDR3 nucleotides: TGTGCCAGCAGCTGGACTACCCGGTCCACAGATACGCAGTATTTT.